This T cell receptor beta chain was identified during a study of human T cells and chemical hapten exposure (dated by TCRdb to the early 2020s). Study-level background: Libraries were pooled for sequencing, and per-sample TCR yields varied mainly because of small differences in library volumes within the pool. The study tracked peripheral blood TCR repertoire changes in vivo during primary and secondary sensitization to the hapten diphenylcyclopropenone (DPC) in alopecia patients. From each blood RNA sample, both TCR alpha and TCR beta chains were sequenced.

This specimen's time point label, interpreted: healthy volunteer bleed at 2 weeks. Total RNA was extracted from unfractionated whole blood that had been collected in Tempus Blood RNA tubes. About five healthy volunteers served as TCR sequencing controls and were bled at day 0, 2 weeks and 6 weeks. The germline V gene yields SGDLS for CDR1 and YYNGEE for CDR2. The CDR3 sequence holds 13 residues, the cysteine and phenylalanine included. CDR3 DNA only is kept here, 39 bases in frame from base 1. Ends trimmed: V by 4 bases, J by 2 bases; bases unmatched to a gene: 3. The research as a whole found: DPC sensitization did not change the number of TCRs with a frequency above 1 in 1000, and there was no evidence of changes in global repertoire structure. Repeated subsampling changed both the strength of the expansion versus patch-test correlation and the threshold at which the correlation became significant.

Library preparation was by RACE. Sequencing was carried out with a NextSeq 500. During library preparation, unique molecular identifiers were attached to individual cDNA molecules so that TCRs could be counted in a quantitative, reproducible way. Per the source publication's procedure: A median of about 100,000 TCRs per sample was observed, with a range of about 20,000 to 690,600. V, J and CDR3 annotation of the TCR reads was carried out using the Decombinator software suite. Every sample was subsampled to the same number of TCRs (28,000) for the PS versus PT1 abundance plots. Expanded TCRs were defined as absent before sensitization and observed at least eight times at the 2-week time point. TCRdb applied fastp at Q25 and MiXCR to the public reads, then kept only in-frame beta chains. Records with the same CDR3 protein are collapsed into one entry carrying the most frequent genes and DNA. The V and J calls were not made by the authors but by TCRdb's processing. In all, the sample holds roughly 100,000 distinct CDR3 sequences, and about 8.7% of those were seen once. About 3% of the sample belongs to the ten largest clones.

Points on this clonotype: It has no known antigen specificity. The record has no base qualities; no much larger clone is one base away.

The rearrangement joined TRBV9 to TRBJ2-7; TRBD2 aligns with 7 central bases. Sequenced material: whole blood. The sequence was collected from a female donor in good health. Some clones in this sample may be carry-over from other donors' samples. The CDR3 has the sequence CASSPGTTYEQYF. The nucleotide sequence reads TGTGCCAGCAGCCCCGGGACTACCTACGAGCAGTACTTC.